The 18 T cell receptor beta chains presented below share a single source sample, sequenced in a study of blood T cell repertoires in COVID-19. Clones were read by immunoSEQ multiplex PCR, and TCRdb kept only the in-frame ones, dropping some. The sample has 150,000 to 200,000 clones; about 80% are singletons. The sequenced material came from peripheral blood. These TCRs come from a man aged 70 or older with active or convalescent COVID-19.

The J gene is TRBJ2-3, the V gene TRBV6-6, with 12 bases fitting TRBD2. CDR1 and CDR2 from the germline V gene are MNHNY and SVGAGI (reference sequence). V gave up 6 bases and J gave up 2 bases; unmatched junction bases: 18. The CDR3 runs to 20 residues. The CDR3 nucleotides read TGTGCCAGCAGCCGCATAAGGACTAGCGGGGTTGGGGTAAACACAGATACGCAGTATTTT. Encoded protein: CASSRIRTSGVGVNTDTQYF.

The table lists this clone with a count of one. The chain uses TRBV7-2 and TRBJ1-3; D may be TRBD1 (5 bases). There are 15 residues in the CDR3. V was cut by 2 bases and J by 3 bases, with 11 bases left in between. Germline lookup yields CDR1 SGHTA and CDR2 FQGNSA. The DNA of the CDR3 is TGTGCCAGCAGCTTATACAGGATAGTTGGAAACACCATATATTTT. It encodes CASSLYRIVGNTIYF. Full variable domain (remainder filled in from reference TRBV7-2 and TRBJ1-3): GAGVSQSPSNKVTEKGKDVELRCDPISGHTALYWYRQSLGQGLEFLIYFQGNSAPDKSGLPSDRFSAERTGGSVSTLTIQRTQQEDSAVYLCASSLYRIVGNTIYFGEGSWLTVV.

The V and J genes are TRBV7-3 and TRBJ2-7; TRBD1 agrees at 9 bases. With V trimmed by 5 bases and J by 7 bases, 9 bases remained unmatched. Germline V gene sequence: CDR1 SGHTA, CDR2 FQGTGA. This CDR3 has 14 residues. The CDR3: CASSQTGGYGEQYF. CDR3 DNA: TGTGCCAGCAGCCAGACAGGGGGTTATGGGGAGCAGTACTTC.

The chain is built from TRBV12-5 and TRBJ2-3; D is unclear. Deletions cut 6 bases from V and 2 bases from J, with 12 bases between. Looked up from germline, CDR1 is LGHNT and CDR2 is FRNRAP. This CDR3 is 14 amino acids long. For the CDR3, the DNA is TGTGCTAGTGGCCTGGGCGTCTCCACAGATACGCAGTATTTT. It yields the protein CASGLGVSTDTQYF.

The rearrangement uses TRBV2 and TRBJ1-6; no reliable D call. Trimming pared 1 base from V and 15 bases from J, leaving 10 bases between. The CDR3 totals 12 residues. The germline V gene has CDR1 SNHLY and CDR2 FYNNEI. DNA of the CDR3: TGTGCCAGCAGTGAAGGATGGGAGCGCCTCCACTTT. Its protein product is CASSEGWERLHF.

The chain joins TRBV7-9 to TRBJ1-2; the D gene is possibly TRBD1 (5 bases). This CDR3 region has 13 residues. CDR1 and CDR2 (germline): SEHNR, FQNEAQ (reference sequence). Between the trimmed V and J ends, which lost 4 bases and 9 bases, there was a span of 15 bases. The CDR3 protein is CASSSAGGLRYTF. CDR3 DNA sequence: TGTGCCAGCAGCTCTGCGGGGGGGTTACGCTACACCTTC.

V and J are TRBV2 and TRBJ1-5, with a possible D match to TRBD1 (6 bases). CDR3 length equals 15 residues. Germline CDR1 and CDR2: SNHLY and FYNNEI. Trimming left V 4 bases short and J 2 bases short, with 12 bases between. CDR3 DNA: TGTGCCAGCAGTGGGGGACATCCTCGCAATCAGCCCCAGCATTTT. It is translated as CASSGGHPRNQPQHF.

The rearrangement uses TRBV3-1 (or the pseudogene TRBV3-2) and TRBJ2-7; D uncertain. V gave up 1 base and J gave up 5 bases, with 18 bases separating them. Germline-derived CDR1 and CDR2 are LGHDT and YNNKEL (reference sequence). The CDR3 sequence is 16 residues long. CDR3 nucleotides: TGTGCCAGCAGCCAAGGTTTTTCGGGTTTTATACACGAGCAGTACTTC. Encoded protein: CASSQGFSGFIHEQYF.

This clone came up a few times. The chain carries TRBV7-2 and TRBJ1-6; possibly TRBD1 for D (6 bases). V gave up 3 bases and J gave up 0 bases, with 9 bases separating them. This CDR3 comprises 16 residues. Germline CDR1 reads SGHTA; CDR2 reads FQGNSA. The chain's CDR3 is CASSFRTVSYNSPLHF. DNA for the CDR3: TGTGCCAGCAGCTTTAGGACAGTCTCCTATAATTCACCCCTCCACTTT.

The chain has TRBV19 and TRBJ2-3, with 7 positions matching TRBD1. With 6 bases clipped from V and 0 bases from J, the junction kept 6 bases outside the gene matches. CDR1 is LNHDA and CDR2 is SQIVND in the germline V gene (reference sequence). The CDR3 length is 15 residues. For the CDR3, the DNA is TGTGCCAGTAGCCGACACAGGGGTAGCACAGATACGCAGTATTTT. Translating gives CASSRHRGSTDTQYF.

The chain couples TRBV7-9 to TRBJ2-5, with 8 bases matching TRBD2. CDR3 length: 15 amino acids. V shed 3 bases, J shed 4 bases, and the junction held 7 bases outside the gene matches. Looked up from germline, CDR1 is SEHNR and CDR2 is FQNEAQ (reference sequence). As DNA, the CDR3 is TGTGCCAGCAGCTTTAGCGGGGTACGAGGAGAGACCCAGTACTTC. It codes for CASSFSGVRGETQYF.

V usage is TRBV5-1 and J usage is TRBJ2-3; 7 bases are shared with TRBD1. Germline CDR1 is SGHRS and CDR2 is YFSETQ. The CDR3 length is 14 residues. V lost 6 bases, J lost 0 bases, and 4 bases stayed unmatched. In DNA form, the CDR3 reads TGCGCCAGCACCCAGGGGGATAGCACAGATACGCAGTATTTT. Its protein is CASTQGDSTDTQYF.

This chain connects TRBV19 to TRBJ1-1, with 8 bases matching TRBD1. The CDR3 covers 17 residues. Germline loops: CDR1 LNHDA, CDR2 SQIVND (reference sequence). V trimming: 5 bases; J trimming: 6 bases; junction bases outside the gene matches: 17. CDR3 nucleotide sequence: TGTGCCAGTAGTCCCGGATCTTGGACAGGGATAGTCCCTGAAGCTTTCTTT. Protein: CASSPGSWTGIVPEAFF.

This clone was observed a handful of times. The rearrangement joins TRBV29-1 to TRBJ1-1; 7 bases agree with TRBD1. The J segment lost 6 bases and the V segment lost 4 bases, leaving 8 bases of the junction unmatched. CDR1 is SQVTM, CDR2 ANQGSEA, per germline. The length of the CDR3 is 13 residues. The CDR3 region has the DNA TGCAGCGTTGCCAGACAGGGTAGCGCTGAAGCTTTCTTT. This codes for CSVARQGSAEAFF.

The chain recombines TRBV13 with TRBJ2-2; D gene uncertain. The CDR3 extends over 14 amino acids. The V gene's germline CDR1 is PRHDT and CDR2 FYEKMQ (reference sequence). With 0 bases removed from V and 1 base from J, the gap between germline ends came to 3 bases. CDR3 loop: CASSLGKNTGELFF. In DNA, the CDR3 is TGTGCCAGCAGCTTAGGCAAGAACACCGGGGAGCTGTTTTTT.

The V call is TRBV3-1 (or the pseudogene TRBV3-2), the J call TRBJ2-2; 7 nucleotides match TRBD1. Looked up from germline, CDR1 is LGHDT and CDR2 is YNNKEL (reference sequence). The CDR3 has 18 residues. With 1 base clipped from V and 3 bases from J, the junction kept 11 bases outside the gene matches. CDR3 in amino acids: CASSQVIGRDRYTGELFF. The CDR3 coding sequence is TGTGCCAGCAGCCAAGTAATAGGAAGGGACAGATACACCGGGGAGCTGTTTTTT.

The rearrangement links TRBV4-1 to TRBJ2-1; 8 nucleotides match TRBD2. The V and J ends lost 2 bases and 8 bases, in that order; junction bases with no gene match: 5. This CDR3 region has 14 residues. Germline V gene sequence: CDR1 MGHRA, CDR2 YSYEKL. The CDR3 coding sequence is TGCGCCAGCAGCCAAAGCGGGAGCTTAGATGAGCAGTTCTTC. Translation: CASSQSGSLDEQFF.

The chain carries TRBV2 and TRBJ1-2, with D unclear. The germline V and J ends were trimmed by 6 bases and 8 bases, with 10 bases remaining between them. The CDR3 consists of 11 residues. CDR1 and CDR2 (germline): SNHLY, FYNNEI. The DNA of the CDR3 is TGTGCCAGCAGATATGGGGAGGGCTACACCTTC. Amino acids: CASRYGEGYTF. The whole variable domain, remainder taken from reference TRBV2 and TRBJ1-2, is EPEVTQTPSHQVTQMGQEVILRCVPISNHLYFYWYRQILGQKVEFLVSFYNNEISEKSEIFDDQFSVERPDGSNFTLKIRSTKLEDSAMYFCASRYGEGYTFGSGTRLTVV.